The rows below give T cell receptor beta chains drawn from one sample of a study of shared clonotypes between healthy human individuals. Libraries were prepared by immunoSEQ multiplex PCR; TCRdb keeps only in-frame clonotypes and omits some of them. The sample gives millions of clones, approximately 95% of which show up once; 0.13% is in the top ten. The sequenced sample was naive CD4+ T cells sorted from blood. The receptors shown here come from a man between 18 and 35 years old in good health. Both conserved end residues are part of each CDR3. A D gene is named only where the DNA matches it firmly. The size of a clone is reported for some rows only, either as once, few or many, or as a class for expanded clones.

CDR3: CASSFGQGIETQYF; DNA: TGTGCCAGCAGTTTCGGTCAGGGAATTGAGACCCAGTACTTC; size: .; D: .; J: TRBJ2-5; V: TRBV28
CDR3: CAISASGGGYNEQFF; DNA: TGTGCCATCAGTGCGTCAGGGGGTGGCTACAATGAGCAGTTCTTC; size: .; D: TRBD1; J: TRBJ2-1; V: TRBV10-3
CDR3: CASRPDRVENTEAFF; DNA: TGTGCCAGCAGACCCGACAGGGTGGAGAACACTGAAGCTTTCTTT; size: .; D: TRBD1; J: TRBJ1-1; V: TRBV27
CDR3: CASSFGQASSYEQYF; DNA: TGTGCCAGCAGCTTCGGCCAGGCAAGCTCCTACGAGCAGTACTTC; size: .; D: .; J: TRBJ2-7; V: TRBV7-9
CDR3: CATSRDAPYEQYF; DNA: TGTGCCACCAGCAGAGATGCCCCCTACGAGCAGTACTTC; size: .; D: .; J: TRBJ2-7; V: TRBV15
CDR3: CASSRDTNNEQFF; DNA: TGTGCCAGCAGCCGAGACACGAACAATGAGCAGTTCTTC; size: .; D: .; J: TRBJ2-1; V: TRBV7-9
CDR3: CAGAGGSTGELFF; DNA: TGTGCCGGGGCCGGCGGTAGCACCGGGGAGCTGTTTTTT; size: .; D: .; J: TRBJ2-2; V: TRBV30
CDR3: CASSHMNRADTEAFF; DNA: TGCGCCAGCAGCCACATGAACAGGGCTGACACTGAAGCTTTCTTT; size: .; D: .; J: TRBJ1-1; V: TRBV4-1
CDR3: CATLHSSPSSYEQYF; DNA: TGTGCCACCTTACACAGTTCCCCGAGCTCCTACGAGCAGTACTTC; size: .; D: .; J: TRBJ2-7; V: TRBV10-3
CDR3: CASSPGQGARYTF; DNA: TGTGCCAGCAGCCCCGGACAGGGGGCTCGCTACACCTTC; size: .; D: TRBD1; J: TRBJ1-2; V: TRBV2
CDR3: CASTQQQGANYGYTF; DNA: TGTGCCAGCACCCAGCAGCAGGGGGCAAACTATGGCTACACCTTC; size: .; D: TRBD1; J: TRBJ1-2; V: TRBV6-1
CDR3: CASSSPWEQYF; DNA: TGTGCCAGCAGTTCCCCTTGGGAGCAGTACTTC; size: .; D: .; J: TRBJ2-7; V: TRBV6-1
CDR3: CASSLSFLGDYSGNTIYF; DNA: TGTGCCAGCAGCTTGTCTTTTCTCGGCGATTACTCTGGAAACACCATATATTTT; size: .; D: .; J: TRBJ1-3; V: TRBV5-6
CDR3: CASSVAGTGYIVGYTF; DNA: TGTGCCAGCAGTGTTGCTGGGACAGGGTATATTGTTGGCTACACCTTC; size: .; D: TRBD1; J: TRBJ1-2; V: TRBV2
CDR3: CASSLAPGGTETQYF; DNA: TGTGCCAGCAGCTTGGCCCCGGGGGGAACAGAGACCCAGTACTTC; size: few; D: TRBD2; J: TRBJ2-5; V: TRBV5-4
CDR3: CASNRDNYGYTF; DNA: TGTGCCAGCAACAGGGATAACTATGGCTACACCTTC; size: .; D: .; J: TRBJ1-2; V: TRBV9
CDR3: CSGIKGGETQYF; DNA: TGCAGCGGGATTAAGGGCGGAGAGACCCAGTACTTC; size: .; D: .; J: TRBJ2-5; V: TRBV29-1
CDR3: CASSRIAGVGEQYF; DNA: TGTGCCAGCAGTCGGATAGCGGGAGTGGGTGAGCAGTACTTC; size: once; D: TRBD2; J: TRBJ2-7; V: TRBV6-5
CDR3: CATSRASGTGEQYF; DNA: TGTGCCACGAGTCGGGCTAGCGGCACGGGCGAGCAGTACTTC; size: .; D: TRBD2; J: TRBJ2-7; V: TRBV6-5
CDR3: CASRVVGHSNQPQHF; DNA: TGTGCCAGCAGAGTGGTAGGACACAGCAATCAGCCCCAGCATTTT; size: once; D: .; J: TRBJ1-5; V: TRBV6-1
CDR3: CASRGTATRGYTF; DNA: TGTGCCAGCAGGGGGACTGCCACTAGGGGCTACACCTTC; size: .; D: .; J: TRBJ1-2; V: TRBV2
CDR3: CASSSTSGGAREQFF; DNA: TGTGCCAGCAGTTCGACTAGCGGGGGGGCCAGAGAGCAGTTCTTC; size: .; D: TRBD2; J: TRBJ2-1; V: TRBV27
CDR3: CASMDRGKNTEAFF; DNA: TGTGCCAGCATGGACAGGGGCAAGAACACTGAAGCTTTCTTT; size: .; D: TRBD1; J: TRBJ1-1; V: TRBV6-1
CDR3: CASSIGPYNEQFF; DNA: TGTGCCAGCAGCATCGGTCCCTACAATGAGCAGTTCTTC; size: .; D: .; J: TRBJ2-1; V: TRBV11-2
CDR3: CASLDRDRPNYGYTF; DNA: TGCGCCAGCCTGGACCGGGACAGGCCTAACTATGGCTACACCTTC; size: few; D: TRBD1; J: TRBJ1-2; V: TRBV5-1
CDR3: CASRPAQGAYNEQFF; DNA: TGTGCCAGCCGGCCGGCGCAGGGGGCCTACAATGAGCAGTTCTTC; size: few; D: TRBD1; J: TRBJ2-1; V: TRBV18
CDR3: CSVEPAGSYEQYF; DNA: TGCAGCGTTGAACCGGCGGGGAGCTACGAGCAGTACTTC; size: .; D: .; J: TRBJ2-7; V: TRBV29-1
CDR3: CASSIGPFLYNEQFF; DNA: TGTGCCAGTAGTATAGGCCCCTTTTTATACAATGAGCAGTTCTTC; size: .; D: .; J: TRBJ2-1; V: TRBV19
CDR3: CASSYPNNEQFF; DNA: TGTGCCAGCAGTTACCCTAACAATGAGCAGTTCTTC; size: .; D: .; J: TRBJ2-1; V: TRBV6-5
CDR3: CASSYSGSGGSYEQYF; DNA: TGTGCCAGCAGTTACTCGGGTAGCGGGGGCTCCTACGAGCAGTACTTC; size: .; D: TRBD2; J: TRBJ2-7; V: TRBV6-5
CDR3: CASGLGVHTDTQYF; DNA: TGTGCTAGTGGTTTGGGGGTTCACACAGATACGCAGTATTTT; size: .; D: .; J: TRBJ2-3; V: TRBV12-5
CDR3: CASSEDSVPNSPLHF; DNA: TGTGCCAGCAGTGAGGATTCAGTTCCTAATTCACCCCTCCACTTT; size: once; D: .; J: TRBJ1-6; V: TRBV2
CDR3: CASSLVGGPTDTQYF; DNA: TGTGCCAGCAGCTTAGTCGGCGGTCCCACAGATACGCAGTATTTT; size: .; D: .; J: TRBJ2-3; V: TRBV11-2
CDR3: CASSAGTRSQETQYF; DNA: TGTGCCAGCAGCGCCGGGACAAGGTCCCAAGAGACCCAGTACTTC; size: once; D: .; J: TRBJ2-5; V: TRBV11-2
CDR3: CASSRGDGYTF; DNA: TGTGCCAGCAGTCGGGGCGATGGCTACACCTTC; size: .; D: .; J: TRBJ1-2; V: TRBV28
CDR3: CASSLIAGDRGYEQYF; DNA: TGTGCCAGCAGTTTGATCGCCGGGGACAGGGGGTACGAGCAGTACTTC; size: .; D: TRBD1; J: TRBJ2-7; V: TRBV28
CDR3: CASSYSGGKETQYF; DNA: TGTGCCAGCAGTTACTCGGGTGGCAAAGAGACCCAGTACTTC; size: .; D: .; J: TRBJ2-5; V: TRBV6-5
CDR3: CASSQLGLAADEQFF; DNA: TGCGCCAGCAGCCAATTGGGACTAGCGGCCGATGAGCAGTTCTTC; size: .; D: TRBD2; J: TRBJ2-1; V: TRBV4-1
CDR3: CASSLVRQAANYGYTF; DNA: TGCGCCAGCAGCTTGGTTCGACAGGCAGCTAACTATGGCTACACCTTC; size: .; D: .; J: TRBJ1-2; V: TRBV5-1
CDR3: CASSDVEGNPYNEQFF; DNA: TGTGCCAGCAGTGACGTGGAGGGAAACCCGTACAATGAGCAGTTCTTC; size: .; D: .; J: TRBJ2-1; V: TRBV6-1
CDR3: CASSLAILDRGGETQYF; DNA: TGTGCCAGCAGCTTGGCCATTTTGGACAGGGGTGGGGAGACCCAGTACTTC; size: .; D: TRBD1; J: TRBJ2-5; V: TRBV5-6
CDR3: CASSLVELRGDVYNEQFF; DNA: TGTGCCAGCAGCTTAGTGGAGCTTAGGGGAGATGTATACAATGAGCAGTTCTTC; size: .; D: .; J: TRBJ2-1; V: TRBV7-8
CDR3: CASSRATENTEAFF; DNA: TGCGCCAGCAGCCGGGCCACTGAGAACACTGAAGCTTTCTTT; size: .; D: .; J: TRBJ1-1; V: TRBV5-1
CDR3: CASSSSGGSQPQHF; DNA: TGTGCCAGCTCAAGTTCGGGGGGCAGTCAGCCCCAGCATTTT; size: .; D: .; J: TRBJ1-5; V: TRBV18
CDR3: CASERQGAVDTQYF; DNA: TGTGCCAGCGAACGACAGGGGGCGGTAGATACGCAGTATTTT; size: .; D: TRBD1; J: TRBJ2-3; V: TRBV9
CDR3: CASSPRTSGNTGELFF; DNA: TGTGCCAGCAGTCCAAGGACTAGCGGGAACACCGGGGAGCTGTTTTTT; size: .; D: TRBD2; J: TRBJ2-2; V: TRBV2
CDR3: CASSVRDPSSPLHF; DNA: TGCGCCAGCAGCGTACGGGATCCAAGTTCACCCCTCCACTTT; size: .; D: .; J: TRBJ1-6; V: TRBV5-1
CDR3: CASSLTTGVDTEAFF; DNA: TGCGCCAGCAGCCTCACTACGGGGGTGGACACTGAAGCTTTCTTT; size: once; D: .; J: TRBJ1-1; V: TRBV4-1